This T cell receptor (beta chain) was recovered during a study of OX40 agonist ivuxolimab in advanced cancers. This clone has only one observation. What it binds is not known. The germline gives CDR1 SQVTM, CDR2 ANQGSEA. The CDR3 runs to 15 residues. V lost 7 bases and J lost 0, with 17 bases in between. The protocol was immunoSEQ multiplex PCR, while the TCRdb copy is restricted to in-frame clones and leaves out a portion. The table lists 69,000 or so clones, approximately 90% of them singletons. Whole-study findings and limits: Researchers did not establish what antigens the expanded peripheral T cells target.

Patients who had autoimmune disease history or got systemic immunosuppression were left out. The chain couples TRBV29-1 to TRBJ2-3; possibly TRBD2 for D (7 bases). Material: CD4+ or CD8+ T cells sorted from blood, obtained in a trial of the OX40 agonist ivuxolimab. The sequence was collected from an adult with an advanced solid tumor such as melanoma, head and neck, liver or kidney cancer. The CDR3 reads CSAGGQATSTDTQYF. The CDR3 nucleotides read TGCAGCGCCGGGGGGCAGGCAACGAGCACAGATACGCAGTATTTT.